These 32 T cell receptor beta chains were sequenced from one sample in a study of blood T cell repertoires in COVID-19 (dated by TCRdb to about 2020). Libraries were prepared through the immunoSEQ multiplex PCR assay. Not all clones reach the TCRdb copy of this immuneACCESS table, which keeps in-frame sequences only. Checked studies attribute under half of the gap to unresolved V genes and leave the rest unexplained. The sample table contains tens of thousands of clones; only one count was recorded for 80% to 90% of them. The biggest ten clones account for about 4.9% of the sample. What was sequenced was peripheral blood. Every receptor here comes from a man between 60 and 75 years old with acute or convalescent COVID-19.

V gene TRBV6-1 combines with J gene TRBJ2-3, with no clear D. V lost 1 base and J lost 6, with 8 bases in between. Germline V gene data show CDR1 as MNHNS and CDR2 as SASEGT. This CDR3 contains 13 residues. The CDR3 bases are TGTGCCAGCAGTGAAGAAGATGCGGATACGCAGTATTTT. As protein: CASSEEDADTQYF.

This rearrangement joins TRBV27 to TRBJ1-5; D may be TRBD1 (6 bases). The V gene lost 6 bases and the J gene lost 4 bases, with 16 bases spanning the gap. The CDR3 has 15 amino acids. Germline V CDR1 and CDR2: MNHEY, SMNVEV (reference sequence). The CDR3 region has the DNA TGTGCCAGCAGCCGAGACGGGACATCTAATCAGCCCCAGCATTTT. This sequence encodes CASSRDGTSNQPQHF.

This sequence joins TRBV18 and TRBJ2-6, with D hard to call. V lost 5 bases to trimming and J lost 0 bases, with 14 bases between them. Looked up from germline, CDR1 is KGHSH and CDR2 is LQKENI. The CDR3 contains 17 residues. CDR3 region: CASSTQPRSSGANVLTF. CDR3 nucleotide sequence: TGTGCCAGCTCAACGCAACCCCGGAGCTCTGGGGCCAACGTCCTGACTTTC.

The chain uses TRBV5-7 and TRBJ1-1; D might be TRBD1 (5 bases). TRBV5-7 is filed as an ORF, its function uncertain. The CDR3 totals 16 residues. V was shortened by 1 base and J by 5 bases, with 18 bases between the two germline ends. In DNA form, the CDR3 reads TGTGCCAGCAGCTTGAGTATTGGCAGGGTGGGAACTGAAGCTTTCTTT. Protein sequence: CASSLSIGRVGTEAFF.

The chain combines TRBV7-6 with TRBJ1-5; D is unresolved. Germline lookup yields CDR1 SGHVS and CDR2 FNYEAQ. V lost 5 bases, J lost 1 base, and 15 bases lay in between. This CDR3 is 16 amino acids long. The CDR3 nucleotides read TGTGCCAGCAGCCCGTCAGGCGGGGTCAGCAATCAGCCCCAGCATTTT. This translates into CASSPSGGVSNQPQHF.

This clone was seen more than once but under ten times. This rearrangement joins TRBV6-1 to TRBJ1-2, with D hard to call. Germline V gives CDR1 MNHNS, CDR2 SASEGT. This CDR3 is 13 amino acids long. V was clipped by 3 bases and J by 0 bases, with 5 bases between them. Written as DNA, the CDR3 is TGTGCCAGCAGTGATTCTGCTAACTATGGCTACACCTTC. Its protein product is CASSDSANYGYTF.

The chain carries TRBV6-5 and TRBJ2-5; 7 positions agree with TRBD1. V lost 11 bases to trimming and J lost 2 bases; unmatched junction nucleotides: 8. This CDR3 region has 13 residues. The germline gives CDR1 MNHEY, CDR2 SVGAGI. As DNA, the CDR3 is TGTGCCGGAGAACGGGACAGACAAGAGACCCAGTACTTC. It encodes CAGERDRQETQYF.

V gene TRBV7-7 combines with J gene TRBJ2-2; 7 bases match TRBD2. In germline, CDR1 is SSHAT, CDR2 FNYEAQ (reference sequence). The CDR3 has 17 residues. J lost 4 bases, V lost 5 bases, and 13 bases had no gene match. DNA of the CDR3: TGTGCCAGCAGCCCCCGAGGCGGGAGAGGAGTCACCGGGGAGCTGTTTTTT. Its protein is CASSPRGGRGVTGELFF.

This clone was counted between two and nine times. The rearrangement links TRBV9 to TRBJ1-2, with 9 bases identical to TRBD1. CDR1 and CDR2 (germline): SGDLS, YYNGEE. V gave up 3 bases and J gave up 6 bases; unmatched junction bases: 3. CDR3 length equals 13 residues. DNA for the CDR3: TGTGCCAGCAGCGCACAGGGGGCCCATGGCTACACCTTC. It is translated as CASSAQGAHGYTF.

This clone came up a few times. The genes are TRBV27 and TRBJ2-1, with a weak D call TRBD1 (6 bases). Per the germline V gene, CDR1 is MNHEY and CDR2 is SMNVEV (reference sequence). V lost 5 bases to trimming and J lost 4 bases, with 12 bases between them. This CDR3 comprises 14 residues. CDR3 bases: TGTGCCAGCAGTCCCCGGGACACTTACAATGAGCAGTTCTTC. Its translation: CASSPRDTYNEQFF.

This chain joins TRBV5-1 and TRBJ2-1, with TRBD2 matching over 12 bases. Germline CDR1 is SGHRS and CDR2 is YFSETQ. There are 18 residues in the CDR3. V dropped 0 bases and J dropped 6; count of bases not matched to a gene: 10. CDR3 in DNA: TGCGCCAGCAGCTTGGGCGACCTAGCGGGAGGGCTAGGCAATGAGCAGTTCTTC. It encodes CASSLGDLAGGLGNEQFF.

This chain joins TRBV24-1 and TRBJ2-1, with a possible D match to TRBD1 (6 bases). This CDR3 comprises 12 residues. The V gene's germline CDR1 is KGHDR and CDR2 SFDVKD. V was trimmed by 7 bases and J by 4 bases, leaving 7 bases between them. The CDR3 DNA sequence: TGTGCCACCAGGGACAGTTACAATGAGCAGTTCTTC. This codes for CATRDSYNEQFF.

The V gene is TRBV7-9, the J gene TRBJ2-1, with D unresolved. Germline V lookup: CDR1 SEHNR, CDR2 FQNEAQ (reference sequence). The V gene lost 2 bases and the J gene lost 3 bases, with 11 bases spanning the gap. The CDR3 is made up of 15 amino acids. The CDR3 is CASSLLGSIYNEQFF. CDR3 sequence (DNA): TGTGCCAGCAGCTTACTGGGCTCTATCTACAATGAGCAGTTCTTC.

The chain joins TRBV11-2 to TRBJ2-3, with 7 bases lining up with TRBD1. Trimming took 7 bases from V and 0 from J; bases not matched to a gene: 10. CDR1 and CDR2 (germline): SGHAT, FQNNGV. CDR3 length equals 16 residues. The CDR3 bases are TGTGCCAGCACCAGACGACAGGGAACTAGCACAGATACGCAGTATTTT. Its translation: CASTRRQGTSTDTQYF.

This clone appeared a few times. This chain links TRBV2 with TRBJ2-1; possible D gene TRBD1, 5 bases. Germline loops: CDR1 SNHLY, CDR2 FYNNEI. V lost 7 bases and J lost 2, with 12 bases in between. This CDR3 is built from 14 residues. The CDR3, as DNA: TGTGCCAGCACTAAAGGGGTAACCTACAATGAGCAGTTCTTC. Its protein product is CASTKGVTYNEQFF.

The CDR3 loop is CASSSPTGFKSPLHF. The CDR3 DNA reads as TGTGCCAGCAGTTCTCCGACAGGGTTTAAATCACCCCTCCACTTT. V is TRBV6-5 and J is TRBJ1-6; TRBD1 agrees at 7 bases. This CDR3 contains 15 residues. CDR1 is MNHEY, CDR2 SVGAGI, per germline. The J segment lost 10 bases and the V segment lost 4 bases, leaving 10 bases of the junction unmatched.

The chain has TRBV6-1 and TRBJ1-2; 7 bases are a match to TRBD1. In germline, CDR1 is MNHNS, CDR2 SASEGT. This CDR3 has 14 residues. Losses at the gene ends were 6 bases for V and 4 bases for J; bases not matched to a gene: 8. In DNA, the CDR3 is TGTGCCAGCAGGCCTACGGGACAGAGCTATGGCTACACCTTC. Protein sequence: CASRPTGQSYGYTF.

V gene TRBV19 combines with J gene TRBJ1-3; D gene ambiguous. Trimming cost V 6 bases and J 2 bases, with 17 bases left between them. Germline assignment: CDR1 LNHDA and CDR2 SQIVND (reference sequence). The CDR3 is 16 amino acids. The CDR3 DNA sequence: TGTGCCAGTAGAAATGAGGCAGTCTACGCTGGAAACACCATATATTTT. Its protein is CASRNEAVYAGNTIYF.

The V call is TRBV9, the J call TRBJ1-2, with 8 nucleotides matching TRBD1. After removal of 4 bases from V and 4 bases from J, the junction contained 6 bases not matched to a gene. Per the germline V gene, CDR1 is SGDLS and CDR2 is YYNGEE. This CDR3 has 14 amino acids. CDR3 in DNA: TGTGCCAGCAGCCCCCTTGACAGGGGCTATGGCTACACCTTC. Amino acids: CASSPLDRGYGYTF.

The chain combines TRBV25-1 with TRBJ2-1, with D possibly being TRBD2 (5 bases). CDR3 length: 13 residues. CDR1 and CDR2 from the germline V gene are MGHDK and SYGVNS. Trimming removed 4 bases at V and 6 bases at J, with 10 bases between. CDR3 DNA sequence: TGTGCCAGCAGTGGGCGGGCGGGCAATGAGCAGTTCTTC. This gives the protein CASSGRAGNEQFF.

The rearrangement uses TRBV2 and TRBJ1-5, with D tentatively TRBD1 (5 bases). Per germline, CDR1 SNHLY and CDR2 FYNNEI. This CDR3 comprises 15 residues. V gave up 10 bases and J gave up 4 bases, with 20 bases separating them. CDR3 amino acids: CAINPTAKRNQPQHF. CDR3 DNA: TGTGCCATAAACCCGACAGCCAAGAGGAATCAGCCCCAGCATTTT.

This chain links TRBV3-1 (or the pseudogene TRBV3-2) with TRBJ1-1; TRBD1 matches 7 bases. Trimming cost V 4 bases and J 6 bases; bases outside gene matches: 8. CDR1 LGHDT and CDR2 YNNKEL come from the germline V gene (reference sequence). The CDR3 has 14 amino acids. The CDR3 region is CASSLTNRGAEAFF. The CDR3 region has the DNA TGTGCCAGCAGCCTCACAAACAGGGGCGCTGAAGCTTTCTTT.

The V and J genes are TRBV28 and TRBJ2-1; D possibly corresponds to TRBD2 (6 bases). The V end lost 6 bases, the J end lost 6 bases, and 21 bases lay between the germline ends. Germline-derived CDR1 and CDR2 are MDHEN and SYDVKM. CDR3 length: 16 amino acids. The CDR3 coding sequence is TGTGCCAGCAGGACCGGAGGGTTTGGGGCCGGCAATGAGCAGTTCTTC. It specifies CASRTGGFGAGNEQFF. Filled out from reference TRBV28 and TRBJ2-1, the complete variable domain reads DVKVTQSSRYLVKRTGEKVFLECVQDMDHENMFWYRQDPGLGLRLIYFSYDVKMKEKGDIPEGYSVSREKKERFSLILESASTNQTSMYLCASRTGGFGAGNEQFFGPGTRLTVL.

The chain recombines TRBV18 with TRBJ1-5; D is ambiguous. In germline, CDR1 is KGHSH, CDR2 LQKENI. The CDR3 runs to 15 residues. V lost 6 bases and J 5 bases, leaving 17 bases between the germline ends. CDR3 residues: CASSPGPSTDQPQHF. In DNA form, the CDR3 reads TGTGCCAGCTCGCCTGGCCCCAGTACCGATCAGCCCCAGCATTTT.

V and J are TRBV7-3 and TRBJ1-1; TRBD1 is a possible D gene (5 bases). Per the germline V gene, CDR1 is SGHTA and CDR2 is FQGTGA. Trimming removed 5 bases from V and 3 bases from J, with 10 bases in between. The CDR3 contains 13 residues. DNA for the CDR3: TGTGCCAGCAGCCGACAGCGGGACACTGAAGCTTTCTTT. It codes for CASSRQRDTEAFF.

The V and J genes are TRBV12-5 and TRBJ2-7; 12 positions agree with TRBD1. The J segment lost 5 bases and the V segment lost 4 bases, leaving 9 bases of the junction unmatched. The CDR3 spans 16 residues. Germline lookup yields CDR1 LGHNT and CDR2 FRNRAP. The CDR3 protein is CASGSVPGQGAHEQYF. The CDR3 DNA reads TGTGCTAGTGGTTCCGTTCCGGGACAGGGGGCTCACGAGCAGTACTTC.

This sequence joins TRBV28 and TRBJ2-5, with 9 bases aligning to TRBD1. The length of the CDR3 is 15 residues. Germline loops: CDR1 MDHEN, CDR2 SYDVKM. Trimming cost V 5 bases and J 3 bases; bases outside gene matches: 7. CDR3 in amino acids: CASSRPGQGEETQYF. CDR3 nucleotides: TGTGCCAGCAGTCGACCGGGACAGGGTGAAGAGACCCAGTACTTC.

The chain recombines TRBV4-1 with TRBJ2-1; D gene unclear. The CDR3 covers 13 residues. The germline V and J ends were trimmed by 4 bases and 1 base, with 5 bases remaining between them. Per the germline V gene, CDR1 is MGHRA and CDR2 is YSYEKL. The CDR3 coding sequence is TGCGCCAGCAGCCGGAGTTCCTACAATGAGCAGTTCTTC. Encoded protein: CASSRSSYNEQFF.

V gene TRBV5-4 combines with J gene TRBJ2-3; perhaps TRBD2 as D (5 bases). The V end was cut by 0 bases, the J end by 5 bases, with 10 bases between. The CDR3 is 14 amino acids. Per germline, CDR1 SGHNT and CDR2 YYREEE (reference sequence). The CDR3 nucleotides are TGTGCCAGCAGCTTGGCCGGTCGGGGAGATACGCAGTATTTT. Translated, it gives CASSLAGRGDTQYF.

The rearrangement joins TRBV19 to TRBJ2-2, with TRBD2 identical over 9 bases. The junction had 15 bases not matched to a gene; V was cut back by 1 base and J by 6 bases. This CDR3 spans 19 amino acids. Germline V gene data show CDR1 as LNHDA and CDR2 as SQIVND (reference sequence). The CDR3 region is CASSIGDRRLAGRSGELFF. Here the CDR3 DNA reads TGTGCCAGTAGTATAGGTGATAGGCGGCTAGCGGGACGATCCGGGGAGCTGTTTTTT.

CDR3 in DNA: TGTGCCAGCAGTTCTTTAACAGGGGTCCACTATGGCTACACCTTC. This codes for CASSSLTGVHYGYTF. The gene calls are TRBV28 and TRBJ1-2, with 7 bases aligning to TRBD1. This CDR3 has 15 residues. Germline V CDR1 and CDR2: MDHEN, SYDVKM. The junction had 8 bases not matched to a gene; V was cut back by 4 bases and J by 3 bases.

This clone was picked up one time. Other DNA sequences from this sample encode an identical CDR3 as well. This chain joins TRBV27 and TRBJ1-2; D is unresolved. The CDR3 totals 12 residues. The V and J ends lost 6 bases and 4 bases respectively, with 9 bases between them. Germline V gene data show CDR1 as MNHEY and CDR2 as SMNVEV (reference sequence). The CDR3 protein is CASSLAGYGYTF. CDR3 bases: TGTGCCAGCAGCCTCGCAGGCTATGGCTACACCTTC.